This T cell receptor beta chain emerged from a study of CD8 T cells in Susac syndrome. The authors reverse transcribed roughly 0.45 to 1 ug RNA with random hexamers. An immunoSEQ multiplex PCR generated amplified TCR beta CDR3 products spanning 54 Vbeta and 13 Jbeta. MiXCR was run by TCRdb on the immunoSEQ multiplex PCR reads, yielding one entry per CDR3 protein. The sample includes some 52,000 distinct CDR3 sequences, 85% to 95% of them seen just once. From blood CD8+ and CD4+ T cells, TCR beta sequences were generated. Included as multiple sclerosis controls were treatment-naive patients who had stable or active relapsing-remitting disease. Negative isolation was used for CD8+ and CD4+ T cells and FACS enrichment for TEMRA cells. The CDR3 is 14 residues long. The germline V and J ends were trimmed by 4 bases and 6 bases, with 16 bases remaining between them. Per the germline V gene, CDR1 is MNHNY and CDR2 is SVGAGI (reference sequence).

The sequenced sample consisted of CD8+ T cells from PBMCs. The V call is TRBV6-6, the J call TRBJ2-7; D may correspond to TRBD1 or TRBD2 (6 bases each). The clonotype comes from a human donor with multiple sclerosis. The CDR3 coding sequence is TGTGCCAGCAGTTTAGGGGGGTTCTTCAGCGAGCAGTACTTC. Translated, it gives CASSLGGFFSEQYF.